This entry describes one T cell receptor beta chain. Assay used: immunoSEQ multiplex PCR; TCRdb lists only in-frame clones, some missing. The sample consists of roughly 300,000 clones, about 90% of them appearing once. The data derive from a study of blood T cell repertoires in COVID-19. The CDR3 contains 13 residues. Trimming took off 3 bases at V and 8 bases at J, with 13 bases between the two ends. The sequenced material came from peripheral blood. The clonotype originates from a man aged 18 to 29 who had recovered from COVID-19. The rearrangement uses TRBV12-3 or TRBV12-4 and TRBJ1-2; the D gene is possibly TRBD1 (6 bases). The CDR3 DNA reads TGTGCCAGCAGTTTGTTTGGGGGCGGAGGCTACACCTTC. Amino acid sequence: CASSLFGGGGYTF.